Following are 19 T cell receptor beta chains from one sample sequenced in a study of T cells in Graves' hyperthyroidism and ophthalmopathy. Amplified TCR beta CDR3 regions came from RNA transcripts. Using the HTBI primer set, a first-round RT-PCR was run on the TCR CDR3. TCRdb reprocessed the multiplex PCR reads with MiXCR, giving one entry per CDR3 protein. This repertoire shows 500,000 to 650,000 distinct CDR3 sequences, around 15% found once; its top ten account for around 12%. Sequencing was done on a sample of blood. These receptors came from a woman aged 50 to 65 with Graves' ophthalmopathy.

This chain connects TRBV20-1 to TRBJ2-3; 9 bases match TRBD2. Trimming at V came to 4 bases and at J to 2 bases, leaving 10 bases not matched to a gene. The CDR3 has 16 amino acids. The V gene's germline CDR1 is DFQATT and CDR2 SNEGSKA (reference sequence). The chain's CDR3 is CSANPPLAGHTDTQYF. In nucleotides, the CDR3 is TGCAGTGCTAACCCTCCCCTAGCGGGACACACAGATACGCAGTATTTT.

This clonotype was detected many times. The J gene is TRBJ1-5, the V gene TRBV7-8, with D hard to call. The V end lost 5 bases, the J end lost 1 base, and 18 bases lay between the germline ends. Germline V CDR1 and CDR2: SGHVS, FQNEAQ. This CDR3 has 17 amino acids. In DNA form, the CDR3 reads TGTGCCAGCAGCCTAATGGCGGTCGGAGGGAGCAATCAGCCCCAGCATTTT. Its translation is CASSLMAVGGSNQPQHF. The full variable domain, completed using reference TRBV7-8 and TRBJ1-5, is GAGVSQSPRYKVAKRGQDVALRCDPISGHVSLFWYQQALGQGPEFLTYFQNEAQLDKSGLPSDRFFAERPEGSVSTLKIQRTQQEDSAVYLCASSLMAVGGSNQPQHFGDGTRLSIL.

This sequence joins TRBV6-2 or TRBV6-3 and TRBJ2-2, with TRBD2 identical over 7 bases. V gave up 1 base and J gave up 2 bases; unmatched junction bases: 4. CDR3 length equals 16 residues. The germline CDR1 and CDR2 sequences are MNHEY and SVGEGT. CDR3 amino acids: CASSYYPGGNTGELFF. Written as DNA, the CDR3 is TGTGCCAGCAGTTACTATCCGGGAGGAAACACCGGGGAGCTGTTTTTT.

This clonotype was seen a few times. The chain couples TRBV5-1 to TRBJ2-2, with TRBD2 matching 10 bases. J lost 4 bases, V lost 6 bases, and 6 bases had no gene match. The CDR3 extends over 15 amino acids. Germline assignment: CDR1 SGHRS and CDR2 YFSETQ. The CDR3 loop reads CASTLAGVPTGELFF. DNA for the CDR3: TGCGCCAGCACGCTAGCGGGAGTCCCCACCGGGGAGCTGTTTTTT.

This clonotype was observed a handful of times. V usage is TRBV13 and J usage is TRBJ2-7; unclear D gene. This CDR3 region has 12 residues. Looked up from germline, CDR1 is PRHDT and CDR2 is FYEKMQ (reference sequence). The V end was cut by 4 bases, the J end by 4 bases, with 8 bases between. The CDR3 coding sequence is TGTGCCAGCAGCTACAGACTTTACGAGCAGTACTTC. It yields the protein CASSYRLYEQYF.

This clonotype was recorded at least ten times. The chain has TRBV11-3 and TRBJ2-1; TRBD2 aligns across 7 bases. The V and J ends lost 4 bases and 6 bases, in that order; junction bases with no gene match: 6. The CDR3 has 14 residues. Looked up from germline, CDR1 is SGHNT and CDR2 is YENEEA. The CDR3 here is CASSSGLSANEQFF. CDR3 nucleotide sequence: TGTGCCAGCAGCTCGGGACTATCGGCCAATGAGCAGTTCTTC.

Turning to this clonotype: Compared with germline, one end of the junction differs, possibly owing to a read error. CDR3 sequence: CASSLGENTGAFF. In nucleotides, the CDR3 is TGCGCCAGCAGTTTGGGGGAGAACACTGGAGCTTTCTTT. The rearrangement joins TRBV5-1 to TRBJ1-1; tentatively, D is TRBD1 (5 bases). The CDR3 length is 13 residues. The germline V gene has CDR1 SGHRS and CDR2 YFSETQ. The entire variable domain, with the rest obtained from reference TRBV5-1 and TRBJ1-1, is as follows: KAGVTQTPRYLIKTRGQQVTLSCSPISGHRSVSWYQQTPGQGLQFLFEYFSETQRNKGNFPGRFSGRQFSNSRSEMNVSTLELGDSALYLCASSLGENTGAFFGQGTRLTVV.

This clonotype was detected ten times or more. The chain recombines TRBV5-1 with TRBJ2-3, with D perhaps matching TRBD2 (5 bases). V was clipped by 4 bases and J by 6 bases, with 9 bases between them. This CDR3 region has 12 residues. CDR1 is SGHRS, CDR2 YFSETQ, per germline. Here the CDR3 DNA reads TGCGCCAGCAGCCAAATAGCGGATACGCAGTATTTT. It specifies CASSQIADTQYF.

In its sample, this clonotype was seen many times. The chain uses TRBV7-2 and TRBJ2-1; 13 nucleotides match TRBD2. The CDR3 has 16 residues. Germline CDR1 and CDR2: SGHTA and FQGNSA. Germline trimming cut 5 bases from V and 4 bases from J; bases unmatched to any gene: 5. CDR3: CASSRGTSGAYNEQFF. Here the CDR3 DNA reads TGTGCCAGCAGCCGCGGGACTAGCGGGGCATACAATGAGCAGTTCTTC. Variable domain in full (rest from reference TRBV7-2 and TRBJ2-1): GAGVSQSPSNKVTEKGKDVELRCDPISGHTALYWYRQSLGQGLEFLIYFQGNSAPDKSGLPSDRFSAERTGGSVSTLTIQRTQQEDSAVYLCASSRGTSGAYNEQFFGPGTRLTVL.

This clonotype showed up many times. V gene TRBV6-1 combines with J gene TRBJ1-5; 9 bases map to TRBD1. V dropped 6 bases and J dropped 9; count of bases not matched to a gene: 15. CDR3 size: 16 residues. The germline V gene encodes CDR1 MNHNS and CDR2 SASEGT. CDR3 region: CASRSLPGTGRRPQHF. The CDR3 DNA sequence: TGTGCCAGCAGGAGTCTACCCGGGACAGGGCGCCGGCCCCAGCATTTT.

The chain has TRBV19 and TRBJ1-2; D may be TRBD1 (5 bases). V lost 3 bases and J lost 5, with 16 bases in between. This CDR3 has 15 residues. The germline CDR1 and CDR2 sequences are LNHDA and SQIVND (reference sequence). The CDR3: CASSMTGVGGYGYTF. CDR3 coding DNA: TGTGCCAGTAGTATGACGGGGGTCGGAGGATATGGCTACACCTTC.

The rearrangement joins TRBV6-1 to TRBJ1-4, with D possibly TRBD1 on 6 matching bases. Germline lookup yields CDR1 MNHNS and CDR2 SASEGT. V was trimmed by 6 bases and J by 0 bases, leaving 11 bases between them. CDR3 length: 15 residues. CDR3 sequence reads: CASSQQGSTNEKLFF. The CDR3 nucleotides are TGTGCCAGCAGCCAACAGGGTTCAACTAATGAAAAACTGTTTTTT.

This clonotype was picked up many times. The chain couples TRBV7-2 to TRBJ2-2; D possibly matches TRBD1 or TRBD2 (5 bases each). CDR3 size: 14 residues. The V gene lost 5 bases and the J gene lost 5 bases, with 12 bases spanning the gap. Per the germline V gene, CDR1 is SGHTA and CDR2 is FQGNSA. CDR3 DNA: TGTGCCAGCAGCGCAAGGTGGGGGACCGGGGAGCTGTTTTTT. Translation: CASSARWGTGELFF. The full variable domain, with the rest looked up from reference TRBV7-2 and TRBJ2-2, is GAGVSQSPSNKVTEKGKDVELRCDPISGHTALYWYRQSLGQGLEFLIYFQGNSAPDKSGLPSDRFSAERTGGSVSTLTIQRTQQEDSAVYLCASSARWGTGELFFGEGSRLTVL.

This clonotype was found many times. The genes are TRBV13 and TRBJ1-3; D is ambiguous. Germline V gene data show CDR1 as PRHDT and CDR2 as FYEKMQ (reference sequence). The V end was cut by 3 bases, the J end by 1 base, with 7 bases between. This CDR3 spans 14 amino acids. The CDR3 is CASSFHGSGNTIYF. The CDR3 DNA sequence: TGTGCCAGCAGCTTCCACGGATCTGGAAACACCATATATTTT.

The J gene is TRBJ2-3, the V gene TRBV7-9, with 10 nucleotides matching TRBD2. Germline V lookup: CDR1 SEHNR, CDR2 FQNEAQ (reference sequence). After removal of 1 base from V and 4 bases from J, the junction contained 5 bases not matched to a gene. The length of the CDR3 is 16 residues. CDR3 loop: CASSLDYGLAADTQYF. As DNA, the CDR3 is TGTGCCAGCAGCTTAGATTATGGACTAGCGGCAGATACGCAGTATTTT.

This clonotype has ten or more counts. The chain has TRBV20-1 and TRBJ2-5, with D hard to call. V was pared by 5 bases and J by 5 bases, with 15 bases between. Per the germline V gene, CDR1 is DFQATT and CDR2 is SNEGSKA (reference sequence). This CDR3 contains 13 residues. CDR3 region: CSAVGSLSETQYF. The DNA of the CDR3 is TGCAGTGCTGTGGGATCTTTGAGCGAGACCCAGTACTTC.

The rearrangement links TRBV19 to TRBJ2-2; D not resolved. The CDR3 is made up of 14 amino acids. Germline V gives CDR1 LNHDA, CDR2 SQIVND (reference sequence). The V end was cut by 5 bases, the J end by 6 bases, with 13 bases between. Here the CDR3 reads CASSLPIRSGELFF. The CDR3 nucleotides are TGTGCCAGTAGTCTTCCTATTCGCTCCGGGGAGCTGTTTTTT.

This clonotype was seen at least ten times. This chain joins TRBV5-6 and TRBJ2-7; the D gene is possibly TRBD2 (5 bases). Germline CDR1 and CDR2: SGHDT and YYEEEE. The V gene lost 3 bases and the J gene lost 3 bases, with 16 bases spanning the gap. The CDR3 consists of 15 residues. CDR3 in amino acids: CASSSGLQPIYEQYF. CDR3 coding DNA: TGTGCCAGCAGCTCAGGACTGCAGCCTATCTACGAGCAGTACTTC.

This clonotype has only one observation. This chain uses TRBV7-9 with TRBJ1-4; the match to TRBD1 covers 7 bases. Germline CDR1 and CDR2: SEHNR and FQNEAQ (reference sequence). The CDR3 has 17 residues. After removal of 2 bases from V and 9 bases from J, the junction contained 15 bases not matched to a gene. CDR3 coding DNA: TGTGCCAGCAGCTTACCTGGGCTGGACAGGTTAAGTCAAAAACTGTTTTTT. Translating it yields CASSLPGLDRLSQKLFF.